One TCR beta chain is described in this entry. The data stem from a study of blood T cells in healthy people across ages. They isolated at least 7 million PBMCs from each sample. The CDR3 covers 13 residues. The V end was cut by 0 bases, the J end by 0 bases, with 3 bases between. Germline CDR1 reads SGDLS; CDR2 reads YYNGEE. The use of a sample-barcoded 5' primer and a J-beta primer mix characterized a second PCR of roughly 6 to 11 cycles. TCRdb reprocessed the 5' RACE reads with MiXCR, giving one entry per CDR3 protein. The sample comprises more than 600,000 distinct CDR3 sequences, around 25% of which are singletons, and roughly a tenth rests with the top ten. The data also belong to a second study, concerning T cells of mothers and their children.

J is TRBJ1-2 and V is TRBV9; D remains ambiguous. This TCR was sampled from a boy aged 5-17 years in good health. What was sequenced was blood. CDR3 coding DNA: TGTGCCAGCAGCGTAGGGACTAACTATGGCTACACCTTC. Amino acids: CASSVGTNYGYTF.